Listed here is a single T cell receptor (beta chain). The antigen it binds to is not known. The sample holds no much larger clone one base away, and base qualities are not on file. Genomic DNA was isolated using the Qiagen DNeasy kit from unsorted PBMCs as well as from negatively selected CD4+ and CD8+ fractions. TCR beta CDR3 regions were subjected to amplification by immunoSEQ multiplex PCR with primers that anneal to V and J segments. A synthetic immune receptor repertoire was used to minimize amplification bias, and any residual bias was removed computationally once sequencing was done. Regarding the original processing steps: Custom Python scripts were used to quantify repertoire diversity as the Shannon entropy index. The unsorted, CD4+ and CD8+ repertoires were each analyzed separately, with the exception of combined analyses, where CD4+ and CD8+ sequences were merged in silico. Clonal expansion was defined as at least a 2-fold frequency increase after treatment relative to C1D1, with a pseudocount of 0.5 for undetected baseline clones. Clones with 0 or 1 copy at C1D1 were classified as singleton clones, and clones with 2 or more copies were classified as non-singleton clones. By matching protein sequences in sorted samples from the same patient, clones expanded in unsorted samples were annotated as CD4+, CD8+ or unknown. Wilcoxon tests on paired samples were used to test changes in diversity from C1D1 to C4D1. TCRdb re-hosts the immuneACCESS table, in-frame sequences only. Its copies lack some clones; in the studies checked, an unresolved V gene accounts for under half of them, and the cause for the rest is not known. That table gives V, J and clone size, and the DNA gave D and trimming. The sample table lists around 26,000 clones, 81% of them with a count of one. The ten largest clones represent around 20% of the sample.

This sample stems from a study of PD-1 blockade in classical Hodgkin lymphoma (TCRdb year 2020). In terms of the full investigation: Nivolumab dosing was 3 mg/kg intravenously every 2 weeks, continuing until either disease progression or unacceptable toxicity. A peripheral blood immune signature of response to PD-1 blockade in classical Hodgkin lymphoma was defined using TCR beta sequencing and CyTOF. Study-wide findings and limitations: Trial patients with a complete response had baseline diversity similar to that of newly diagnosed patients, while partial responders and progressors had significantly lower diversity. Baseline TCR diversity was reported to be lower in newly diagnosed patients than in healthy donors and to be lower still in relapsed/refractory patients. The study was restricted to a single clinical trial cohort, and the causes of repertoire differences, possibly disease activity or prior therapy, were left undefined. A significant rise by C4D1 was seen in CD4+ but not CD8+ TCR diversity (p=0.0027 vs p=0.16), with the rise being most apparent in complete responders (p=0.02). Lower diversity was seen in patients whose nivolumab began less than 1 year after ASCT, and these patients were left out of later analyses so that immune reconstitution would not confound the results.

The CDR3 runs 13 residues from the cysteine to the phenylalanine. The entry retains the CDR3 DNA only, 39 bases that are in frame from base 1. The germline V gene gives CDR1 as SNHLY and CDR2 as FYNNEI. V ends up 6 bases short and J 4 bases short, with an unmatched junction base count of 2. Sample time point, as interpreted from the label and publication: cycle 2 day 1 (C2D1) of nivolumab. Every trial patient had relapsed following autologous stem cell transplantation, and prior brentuximab vedotin exposure was what differed among cohorts A, B and C. The trial cohort comprised around 60 patients with relapsed/refractory classical Hodgkin lymphoma whose best overall responses were complete response, partial response or progressive disease. Single-agent nivolumab was administered to trial patients in the multi-cohort phase II CheckMate 205 trial. An independent review committee assessed best overall response by applying the 2007 International Working Group response criteria. Trial PBMCs were collected just before the start of nivolumab (C1D1) and during therapy at cycle 2 day 1 and cycle 4 day 1. Peripheral blood was collected in 8 mL Vacutainer Cell Preparation Tubes, from which PBMCs were isolated by centrifugation and then cryopreserved.

The sequenced sample was peripheral blood mononuclear cells (PBMCs), obtained before the second cycle of nivolumab. The sequence was obtained from a human donor with classical Hodgkin lymphoma. This sequence uses TRBV2 and TRBJ2-5; 10 bases in between match TRBD2. The sequenced DNA is TGTGCCAGCAGAAGCGGGAGGGGAGAGACCCAGTACTTC. It encodes CASRSGRGETQYF.